These 30 T cell receptor beta chains were sequenced from one sample in a study of T-cell reconstitution after alpha-beta-depleted transplantation in children. A TCRbeta library incorporating unique molecular identifiers was prepared. One entry per CDR3 protein, called by TCRdb with MiXCR from the PCR reads. This sample has 200,000 to 250,000 distinct CDR3 sequences; about 8.4% occur once, and the top ten carry about a third. The input for sequencing was PBMCs, mostly from graft donor cells, taken 360 days after TCRalphabeta/CD19-depleted stem cell transplant. The receptors come from a male patient aged 2 to 10 who had a stem cell transplant for acute myeloid leukemia, so the T cells may come from the graft donor.

The table lists this clonotype with many counts. The chain uses TRBV29-1 and TRBJ2-5; 8 bases align to TRBD1. V lost 7 bases to trimming and J lost 3 bases; unmatched junction nucleotides: 4. Germline CDR1 reads SQVTM; CDR2 reads ANQGSEA. The CDR3 sequence is 12 residues long. The CDR3, as DNA: TGCAGCGGCGCAGGGGGCGAAGAGACCCAGTACTTC. Its translation: CSGAGGEETQYF.

The chain employs TRBV12-3 or TRBV12-4 and TRBJ2-2; 8 bases fit TRBD1. The trim removed 6 bases at V and 7 bases at J, leaving 10 bases unmatched. There are 15 residues in the CDR3. CDR3 in DNA: TGTGCCAGCAGAAAGGACAGGGCGCGTATCGGGGAGCTGTTTTTT. It is translated as CASRKDRARIGELFF.

This clonotype was observed a few times. This sequence joins TRBV2 and TRBJ2-5, with D perhaps assigned TRBD1 or TRBD2 (5 bases each). With 1 base removed from V and 2 bases from J, the gap between germline ends came to 14 bases. CDR3 length: 16 amino acids. The germline V gene encodes CDR1 SNHLY and CDR2 FYNNEI. The CDR3 nucleotides are TGTGCCAGCAGTGAAGAAGTCAGGGACGTTCAAGAGACCCAGTACTTC. It encodes CASSEEVRDVQETQYF.

The chain recombines TRBV5-1 with TRBJ2-7; TRBD1 matches at 7 bases. The V and J ends lost 2 bases and 3 bases, in that order; junction bases with no gene match: 11. The CDR3 extends over 16 amino acids. The V gene's germline CDR1 is SGHRS and CDR2 YFSETQ. The CDR3 coding sequence is TGCGCCAGCAGCTTCTCAGATCGGGACAGCCTCTACGAGCAGTACTTC. Its translation: CASSFSDRDSLYEQYF.

The rearrangement joins TRBV20-1 to TRBJ2-5, with 8 bases identical to TRBD1. Germline lookup yields CDR1 DFQATT and CDR2 SNEGSKA (reference sequence). The CDR3 is 16 amino acids. Trimming took 0 bases from V and 5 from J; bases not matched to a gene: 11. The CDR3 is CSARDEGQGFVETQYF. In nucleotides, the CDR3 is TGCAGTGCTAGAGATGAAGGACAGGGATTCGTGGAGACCCAGTACTTC.

The chain joins TRBV7-8 to TRBJ1-1; D is unresolved. The CDR3 totals 13 residues. Trimming removed 0 bases from V and 11 bases from J, with 13 bases in between. The germline gives CDR1 SGHVS, CDR2 FQNEAQ. The CDR3: CASSLAKRVDAFF. The DNA for the CDR3 is TGTGCCAGCAGCTTAGCGAAGAGGGTGGACGCTTTCTTT.

This sequence joins TRBV5-1 and TRBJ2-1; no firm D call. CDR1 SGHRS and CDR2 YFSETQ come from the germline V gene. The CDR3 contains 11 residues. The V end lost 3 bases, the J end lost 7 bases, and 5 bases lay between the germline ends. The CDR3 sequence: CASSSLNEQFF. CDR3 bases: TGCGCCAGCAGCTCACTTAATGAGCAGTTCTTC.

The chain employs TRBV7-2 and TRBJ2-7; either TRBD1 or TRBD2 may supply D (5 bases each). Germline values: CDR1 SGHTA, CDR2 FQGNSA. Trimming took off 4 bases at V and 7 bases at J, with 20 bases between the two ends. CDR3 length: 15 amino acids. The CDR3 sequence: CASSSGQFGPLEQYF. CDR3 in DNA: TGTGCCAGCAGCTCGGGGCAGTTCGGACCCCTGGAGCAGTACTTC.

The table lists this clonotype with many counts. The chain links TRBV6-2 or TRBV6-3 to TRBJ2-7; TRBD1 might be the D (5 bases). The length of the CDR3 is 13 residues. The germline CDR1 and CDR2 sequences are MNHEY and SVGEGT. Trimming left V 4 bases short and J 0 bases short, with 7 bases between. CDR3 sequence (DNA): TGTGCCAGCAGTTGGGGCGTCTCCTACGAGCAGTACTTC. Its protein product is CASSWGVSYEQYF.

This clonotype was observed at least ten times. This chain links TRBV7-9 with TRBJ1-1; D is unclear. This CDR3 is 14 amino acids long. The germline V gene has CDR1 SEHNR and CDR2 FQNEAQ (reference sequence). The V end lost 2 bases, the J end lost 6 bases, and 13 bases lay between the germline ends. CDR3 loop: CASSLLGVDPEAFF. As DNA, the CDR3 is TGTGCCAGCAGCTTACTCGGGGTAGACCCTGAAGCTTTCTTT. Combining the CDR3 with reference TRBV7-9 and TRBJ1-1 gives the whole variable domain DTGVSQNPRHKITKRGQNVTFRCDPISEHNRLYWYRQTLGQGPEFLTYFQNEAQLEKSRLLSDRFSAERPKGSFSTLEIQRTEQGDSAMYLCASSLLGVDPEAFFGQGTRLTVV.

This clonotype showed up many times. The chain carries TRBV12-3 or TRBV12-4 and TRBJ2-1; D perhaps matches TRBD2 (5 bases). The CDR3 is 14 amino acids. V lost 6 bases and J lost 2, with 11 bases in between. The CDR3 nucleotides read TGTGCCAGCAGCCGACTAAGGACCTACAATGAGCAGTTCTTC. Protein product: CASSRLRTYNEQFF.

Comments on this clonotype: This may arise from a read error, as a much more abundant clone is one base away. The chain combines TRBV5-1 with TRBJ2-7; D not resolved. This CDR3 is 15 amino acids long. Germline CDR1 SGHRS, CDR2 YFSETQ. The CDR3 loop reads CASSLWSQFFYEQDF. The CDR3 nucleotides are TGCGCCAGCAGCTTGTGGTCCCAGTTCTTCTACGAGCAGGACTTC.

The chain joins TRBV12-3 or TRBV12-4 to TRBJ2-1, with 9 bases lining up with TRBD2. The CDR3 spans 14 residues. Trimming cost V 3 bases and J 14 bases; bases outside gene matches: 11. CDR3 DNA: TGTGCCAGCAGTTTCCGGGGTAGCGGGGGACAAAAGTTCTTC. It translates to CASSFRGSGGQKFF.

This chain uses TRBV7-9 with TRBJ2-7, with TRBD2 as a possible D gene (6 bases). Germline CDR1 and CDR2: SEHNR and FQNEAQ (reference sequence). Trimming cost V 4 bases and J 0 bases, with 13 bases left between them. There are 15 residues in the CDR3. CDR3 protein: CASSWTTGFSYEQYF. The CDR3 nucleotides read TGTGCCAGCAGCTGGACTACCGGGTTCTCCTACGAGCAGTACTTC.

The chain carries TRBV12-3 or TRBV12-4 and TRBJ2-1; D is unclear. The CDR3 has 13 amino acids. Trimming removed 4 bases at V and 3 bases at J, with 7 bases between. This chain's CDR3 is CASSWQFYNEQFF. Written as DNA, the CDR3 is TGTGCCAGCAGTTGGCAGTTCTACAATGAGCAGTTCTTC.

The V gene is TRBV7-6, the J gene TRBJ2-3, with a tentative D call TRBD1 (6 bases). Trimming stripped 5 bases from V and 4 bases from J, with 13 bases between. The CDR3 totals 14 residues. The germline V gene encodes CDR1 SGHVS and CDR2 FNYEAQ. CDR3 sequence reads: CASSPPTGPDTQYF. The CDR3 DNA reads as TGTGCCAGCAGCCCCCCCACAGGGCCAGATACGCAGTATTTT. Using reference TRBV7-6 and TRBJ2-3 for the parts outside the CDR3, the full variable domain is GAGVSQSPRYKVTKRGQDVALRCDPISGHVSLYWYRQALGQGPEFLTYFNYEAQQDKSGLPNDRFSAERPEGSISTLTIQRTEQRDSAMYRCASSPPTGPDTQYFGPGTRLTVL.

In its sample, this clonotype was seen a few times. V gene TRBV13 combines with J gene TRBJ2-3; D call uncertain. CDR3 length: 19 amino acids. Per germline, CDR1 PRHDT and CDR2 FYEKMQ (reference sequence). V lost 2 bases and J lost 5, with 26 bases in between. CDR3 sequence: CASSLFDLTAVWGGDTQYF. CDR3 in DNA: TGTGCCAGCAGCTTATTCGACCTGACCGCAGTATGGGGTGGAGATACGCAGTATTTT.

This clonotype was recorded many times. The CDR3 nucleotides read TGTGCCAGCAGTTTTAGGGGCATTAAGGAGACCCAGTACTTC. It yields the protein CASSFRGIKETQYF. The J gene is TRBJ2-5, the V gene TRBV12-3 or TRBV12-4; maybe TRBD1 (5 bases). The V end was cut by 3 bases, the J end by 5 bases, with 13 bases between. The CDR3 spans 14 residues.

This clonotype was counted a few times. The chain carries TRBV20-1 and TRBJ1-6, with D perhaps TRBD1 (6 bases). V lost 1 base to trimming and J lost 10 bases, with 26 bases between them. The length of the CDR3 is 18 residues. Germline V gene data show CDR1 as DFQATT and CDR2 as SNEGSKA (reference sequence). The chain's CDR3 is CSARGKAGVEKYGSPLHF. As DNA, the CDR3 is TGCAGTGCTAGAGGGAAGGCAGGGGTTGAGAAATACGGGTCACCCCTCCACTTT.

This clonotype appeared a few times. The chain joins TRBV12-3 or TRBV12-4 to TRBJ2-1, with D perhaps TRBD1 (6 bases). This CDR3 spans 16 amino acids. V lost 7 bases to trimming and J lost 0 bases, with 16 bases between them. CDR3 coding DNA: TGTGCCAGCATCAGTACCAGGGGAAGCTCCTACAATGAGCAGTTCTTC. This translates into CASISTRGSSYNEQFF.

The chain recombines TRBV20-1 with TRBJ2-7; D perhaps matches TRBD1 (5 bases). V lost 0 bases and J lost 2, with 11 bases in between. From germline, CDR1 is DFQATT and CDR2 SNEGSKA (reference sequence). This CDR3 is built from 14 residues. The CDR3 loop reads CSARDRRVTYEQYF. The CDR3, as DNA: TGCAGTGCTAGAGATCGCAGGGTAACCTACGAGCAGTACTTC.

The V call is TRBV7-2, the J call TRBJ2-7; D is uncertain. Germline V gene lookup returns CDR1 SGHTA and CDR2 FQGNSA. Trimming took off 5 bases at V and 5 bases at J, with 16 bases between the two ends. This CDR3 is 14 amino acids long. Written as DNA, the CDR3 is TGTGCCAGCAGCCGAATGGGAACCGGCGACGAGCAGTACTTC. Translation gives CASSRMGTGDEQYF.

The rearrangement links TRBV6-2 or TRBV6-3 to TRBJ2-7; the match to TRBD2 covers 11 bases. The CDR3 has 16 amino acids. CDR1 MNHEY and CDR2 SVGEGT come from the germline V gene. V lost 0 bases, J lost 2 bases, and 3 bases stayed unmatched. The CDR3 DNA reads as TGTGCCAGCAGTTACTCTAGCGGGGGGGCAGCCTACGAGCAGTACGTC. It is translated as CASSYSSGGAAYEQYV.

This clonotype was observed many times. The rearrangement uses TRBV10-3 and TRBJ2-5, with 7 bases identical to TRBD1. V shed 0 bases, J shed 2 bases, and the junction held 3 bases outside the gene matches. In germline, CDR1 is ENHRY, CDR2 SYGVKD. This CDR3 comprises 15 residues. This CDR3 reads CAISESRQGQETQYF. CDR3 DNA: TGTGCCATCAGTGAGTCCAGACAGGGACAAGAGACCCAGTACTTC.

This clonotype was seen repeatedly, ten times or more. The rearrangement joins TRBV29-1 to TRBJ2-1, with a tentative D call TRBD1 (6 bases). The CDR3 covers 14 residues. The ends were cut back, 4 bases at V and 6 bases at J, with 16 bases in the middle. CDR1 SQVTM and CDR2 ANQGSEA come from the germline V gene. The CDR3: CSVAAGVILNEQFF. The CDR3 DNA reads as TGCAGCGTTGCGGCAGGGGTCATCCTCAATGAGCAGTTCTTC.

The chain carries TRBV4-1 and TRBJ2-7, with D hard to call. CDR3 length: 13 residues. Germline V lookup: CDR1 MGHRA, CDR2 YSYEKL. V lost 3 bases and J 1 base, leaving 7 bases between the germline ends. The CDR3 is CASSQTVSYEQYF. For the CDR3, the DNA is TGCGCCAGCAGCCAGACGGTTTCCTACGAGCAGTACTTC.

The V call is TRBV7-2, the J call TRBJ2-7; 7 bases align to TRBD1. The V gene end was trimmed by 4 bases and the J gene end by 2 bases; junction bases not matched to a gene: 11. The CDR3 length is 16 residues. Germline assignment: CDR1 SGHTA and CDR2 FQGNSA. The CDR3 DNA reads as TGTGCCAGCAGCTCCAGACAGGGAGCCTTTGCCTACGAGCAGTACTTC. Protein product: CASSSRQGAFAYEQYF.

This clonotype was found a few times. The chain links TRBV5-1 to TRBJ1-5; 8 bases map to TRBD1. The length of the CDR3 is 15 residues. V was pared by 4 bases and J by 4 bases, with 7 bases of the junction left unmatched. Germline assignment: CDR1 SGHRS and CDR2 YFSETQ. The CDR3 DNA sequence: TGCGCCAGCAGCATCGACAGGGGTGGTAATCAGCCCCAGCATTTT. Its protein is CASSIDRGGNQPQHF.

This clonotype is deemed medium-sized (0.01 to 0.1%). The chain couples TRBV5-1 to TRBJ2-3; maybe TRBD2 (6 bases). The CDR3 extends over 18 amino acids. Germline CDR1 reads SGHRS; CDR2 reads YFSETQ. V was pared by 3 bases and J by 0 bases, with 20 bases between. The CDR3 here is CASSSPWGERTSTDTQYF. The DNA for the CDR3 is TGCGCCAGCAGCTCCCCTTGGGGGGAGCGAACTAGCACAGATACGCAGTATTTT. Combining the CDR3 with reference TRBV5-1 and TRBJ2-3 gives the whole variable domain KAGVTQTPRYLIKTRGQQVTLSCSPISGHRSVSWYQQTPGQGLQFLFEYFSETQRNKGNFPGRFSGRQFSNSRSEMNVSTLELGDSALYLCASSSPWGERTSTDTQYFGPGTRLTVL.

This clonotype occurred many times. The chain joins TRBV29-1 to TRBJ2-1; 10 bases fit TRBD1. V dropped 8 bases and J dropped 9; count of bases not matched to a gene: 13. In germline, CDR1 is SQVTM, CDR2 ANQGSEA. There are 14 residues in the CDR3. CDR3 residues: CSSSGDRGLSEQFF. In nucleotides, the CDR3 is TGCAGCTCTTCAGGAGACAGGGGGCTAAGTGAGCAGTTCTTC.